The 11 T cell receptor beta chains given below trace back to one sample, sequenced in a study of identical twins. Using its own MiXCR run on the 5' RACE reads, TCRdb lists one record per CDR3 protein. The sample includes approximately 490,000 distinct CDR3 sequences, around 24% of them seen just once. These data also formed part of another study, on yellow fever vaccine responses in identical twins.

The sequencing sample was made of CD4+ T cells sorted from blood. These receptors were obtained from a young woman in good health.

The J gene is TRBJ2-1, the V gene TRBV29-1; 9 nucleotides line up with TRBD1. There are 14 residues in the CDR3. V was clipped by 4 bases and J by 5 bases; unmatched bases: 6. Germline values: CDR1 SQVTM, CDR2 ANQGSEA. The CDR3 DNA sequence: TGCAGCGTTGGAACAGGGGGCGCTAACAATGAGCAGTTCTTC. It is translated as CSVGTGGANNEQFF.

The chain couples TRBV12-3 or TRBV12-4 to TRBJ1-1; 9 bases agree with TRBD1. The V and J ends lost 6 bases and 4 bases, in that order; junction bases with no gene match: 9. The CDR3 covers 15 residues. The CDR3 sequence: CASRITGGGITEAFF. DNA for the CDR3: TGTGCCAGCAGAATAACAGGGGGCGGTATCACTGAAGCTTTCTTT.

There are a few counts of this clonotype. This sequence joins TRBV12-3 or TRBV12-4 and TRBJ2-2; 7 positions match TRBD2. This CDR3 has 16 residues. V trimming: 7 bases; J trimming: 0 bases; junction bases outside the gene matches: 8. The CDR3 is CASTPGLTANTGELFF. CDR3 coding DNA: TGTGCCAGCACCCCGGGACTAACGGCGAACACCGGGGAGCTGTTTTTT.

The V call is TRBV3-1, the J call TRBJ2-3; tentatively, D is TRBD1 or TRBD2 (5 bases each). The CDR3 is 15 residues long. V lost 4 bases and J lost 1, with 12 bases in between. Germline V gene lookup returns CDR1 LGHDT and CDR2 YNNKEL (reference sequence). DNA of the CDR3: TGTGCCAGCAGCCCTGGGGGACGCGGCACAGATACGCAGTATTTT. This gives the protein CASSPGGRGTDTQYF.

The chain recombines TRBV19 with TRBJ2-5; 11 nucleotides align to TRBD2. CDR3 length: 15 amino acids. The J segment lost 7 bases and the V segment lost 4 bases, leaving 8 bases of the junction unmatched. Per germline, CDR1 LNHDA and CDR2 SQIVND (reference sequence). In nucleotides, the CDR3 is TGTGCCAGTAGTACCGGGACTAGCGGCTCGGGGACCCAGTACTTC. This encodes CASSTGTSGSGTQYF.

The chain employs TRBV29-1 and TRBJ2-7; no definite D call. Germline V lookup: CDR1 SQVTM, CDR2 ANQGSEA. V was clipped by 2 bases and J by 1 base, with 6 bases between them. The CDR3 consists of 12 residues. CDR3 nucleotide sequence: TGCAGCGTTGAATTGGGTTCCTACGAGCAGTACTTC. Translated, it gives CSVELGSYEQYF.

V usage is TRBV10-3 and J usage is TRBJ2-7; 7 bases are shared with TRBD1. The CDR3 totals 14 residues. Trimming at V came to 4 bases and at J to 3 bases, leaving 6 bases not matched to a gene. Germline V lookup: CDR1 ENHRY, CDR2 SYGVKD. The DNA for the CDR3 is TGTGCCATCAGTGCCACCGGGACAGTCTACGAGCAGTACGTC. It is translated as CAISATGTVYEQYV.

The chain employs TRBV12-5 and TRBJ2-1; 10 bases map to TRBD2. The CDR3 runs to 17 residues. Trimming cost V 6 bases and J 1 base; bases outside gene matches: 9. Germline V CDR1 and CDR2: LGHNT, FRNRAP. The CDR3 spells CASGLTLTSGSYNEQFF. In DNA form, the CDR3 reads TGTGCTAGTGGCCTGACCCTGACTAGCGGGTCCTACAATGAGCAGTTCTTC.

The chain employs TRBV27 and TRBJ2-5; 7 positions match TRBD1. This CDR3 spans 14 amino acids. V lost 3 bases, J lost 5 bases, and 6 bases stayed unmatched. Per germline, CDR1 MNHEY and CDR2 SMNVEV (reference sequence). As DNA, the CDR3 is TGTGCCAGCAGTTTCGAGGGGGCGCGGGAGACCCAGTACTTC. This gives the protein CASSFEGARETQYF.

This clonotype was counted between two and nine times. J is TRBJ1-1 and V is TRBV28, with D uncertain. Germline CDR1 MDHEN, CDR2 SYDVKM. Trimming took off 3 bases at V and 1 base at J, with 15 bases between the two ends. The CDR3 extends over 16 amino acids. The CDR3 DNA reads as TGTGCCAGCAGTTTTCCGATCAGCAGTAAGAACACTGAAGCTTTCTTT. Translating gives CASSFPISSKNTEAFF.

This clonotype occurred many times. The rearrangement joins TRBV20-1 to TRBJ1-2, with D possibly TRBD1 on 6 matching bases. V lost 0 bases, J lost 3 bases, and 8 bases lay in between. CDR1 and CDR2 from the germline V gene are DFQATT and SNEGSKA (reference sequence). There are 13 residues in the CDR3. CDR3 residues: CSAREDRDYGYTF. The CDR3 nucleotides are TGCAGTGCTAGAGAGGACAGAGACTATGGCTACACCTTC.